These T cell receptor beta chains were read from a single sample in a study of T cell responses to AZD1222 COVID-19 vaccine. Profiling relied on immunoSEQ multiplex PCR, and the TCRdb table lists in-frame clones only, not all of them. The sample has roughly 140,000 clones, 75% to 90% seen once. Here the sequenced sample was peripheral blood, taken on day 0 of MenACWY control vaccination. These receptors were collected from an adult in good health. Each CDR3 is given with its conserved first and last residue. D genes are given only for firm matches. The listing skips clone size in some rows; elsewhere it reads once, few, many or a size class.

J gene,D gene,V gene,clone size,CDR3 protein,CDR3 DNA
TRBJ1-1,.,TRBV4-1,.,CASRPESRATEAFF,TGCGCCAGCAGGCCCGAAAGCCGGGCCACTGAAGCTTTCTTT
TRBJ2-2,TRBD2,TRBV18,.,CASSTSGTSGGLGNTGELFF,TGTGCCAGCTCAACATCCGGGACTAGCGGGGGGTTGGGGAACACCGGGGAGCTGTTTTTT
TRBJ2-5,TRBD2,TRBV6-2/TRBV6-3,.,CASSLGGLRETQYF,TGTGCCAGCAGTCTGGGGGGGTTGAGAGAGACCCAGTACTTC
TRBJ1-1,.,TRBV6-6,once,CASSKGDIDTEAFF,TGTGCCAGCAGTAAGGGGGACATTGACACTGAAGCTTTCTTT
TRBJ2-7,TRBD1,TRBV5-5,.,CASSPGTAYEQYF,TGTGCCAGCAGCCCTGGGACAGCCTACGAGCAGTACTTC
TRBJ1-2,.,TRBV2,few,CASTFPGVGGYTF,TGTGCCAGCACGTTCCCGGGTGTAGGCGGCTACACCTTC
TRBJ2-1,.,TRBV4-1,.,CASSQERSSGRDEQFF,TGCGCCAGCAGCCAAGAACGAAGCTCGGGACGCGATGAGCAGTTCTTC
TRBJ2-3,TRBD2,TRBV6-6,.,CASSYGRGRTDTQYF,TGTGCCAGCAGTTACGGGAGGGGACGCACAGATACGCAGTATTTT
TRBJ1-2,TRBD1,TRBV2,.,CASRSGTDRYGYTF,TGTGCCAGCAGGTCCGGGACAGATCGCTATGGCTACACCTTC
TRBJ1-3,.,TRBV7-9,.,CASRDLGAGNTIYF,TGTGCCAGCAGGGACCTCGGAGCTGGAAACACCATATATTTT
TRBJ1-2,.,TRBV7-9,.,CASSLERTDDRGYTF,TGTGCCAGCAGCTTAGAGAGGACAGACGACCGTGGCTACACCTTC
TRBJ2-7,.,TRBV19,.,CASSKGRNSYEQYF,TGTGCCAGTAGTAAAGGACGGAACTCCTACGAGCAGTACTTC
TRBJ2-3,.,TRBV13,.,CASSIITDTQYF,TGTGCCAGCAGCATTATCACAGATACGCAGTATTTT
TRBJ2-2,.,TRBV3-1/TRBV3-2,.,CASSQEGGLVRKNTGELFF,TGTGCCAGCAGCCAAGAGGGGGGGCTGGTTAGAAAGAACACCGGGGAGCTGTTTTTT
TRBJ1-2,.,TRBV2,.,CASSEGGRGNLYGYTF,TGTGCCAGCAGTGAGGGGGGTCGGGGGAATCTCTATGGCTACACCTTC